This TCR beta chain was observed in a study of OX40 agonist ivuxolimab in advanced cancers. Study-wide findings and caveats: Clonal expansion among partial responders at 0.1-3.0 mg/kg ranked near the lowest. The study found that CD8+ T cells averaged more expanded clones than CD4+.

Peripheral blood came from all dose cohorts at three timepoints. CDR1 and CDR2 (germline): SQVTM, ANQGSEA. CDR3 length: 13 amino acids. The table came from immunoSEQ multiplex PCR; TCRdb's copy has only in-frame clones and leaves some out. The sample carries tens of thousands of clones, around nine tenths recorded once. Details on this clone: What it recognizes is unknown.

This material consisted of CD4+ or CD8+ T cells sorted from blood, taken in a trial of the OX40 agonist ivuxolimab. This clonotype originated in an adult with an advanced solid tumor such as melanoma, head and neck, liver or kidney cancer. The chain combines TRBV29-1 with TRBJ1-4; TRBD1 is a possible D gene (5 bases). Here the CDR3 reads CTASQGTNEKLFF. The CDR3 region has the DNA TGCACCGCCTCGCAGGGCACTAATGAAAAACTGTTTTTT.